These 16 T cell receptor beta chains originate from one sample sequenced in a study of control samples from healthy donors and cancer patients. Generated by immunoSEQ multiplex PCR, the TCRdb table keeps only in-frame clones and is missing some. The profile shows about 130,000 clones, approximately 89% of them singletons. Specimen: PBMCs. These receptors came from a man aged 45 to 65 with head and neck cancer.

This chain links TRBV6-1 with TRBJ1-5; D perhaps matches TRBD1 (5 bases). With 1 base removed from V and 9 bases from J, the gap between germline ends came to 10 bases. Germline loops: CDR1 MNHNS, CDR2 SASEGT. This CDR3 contains 13 residues. CDR3 sequence: CASSEVGAWPQHF. In DNA, the CDR3 is TGTGCCAGCAGTGAAGTCGGGGCCTGGCCCCAGCATTTT.

This clone appeared a few times. The genes are TRBV11-1 and TRBJ2-6, with D perhaps matching TRBD1 (5 bases). The CDR3 extends over 15 amino acids. Germline V gene data show CDR1 as SGHAT and CDR2 as FQDESV (reference sequence). The V end was cut by 6 bases, the J end by 4 bases, with 13 bases between. CDR3 region: CASSFRAAGANVLTF. CDR3 nucleotides: TGTGCCAGCAGTTTCAGGGCCGCGGGGGCCAACGTCCTGACTTTC.

This chain uses TRBV11-2 with TRBJ2-7, with unresolved D. The CDR3 consists of 15 residues. Germline V gene lookup returns CDR1 SGHAT and CDR2 FQNNGV. Trimming removed 5 bases from V and 4 bases from J, with 18 bases in between. The CDR3 loop is CASSLTPRQEYEQYF. The CDR3 DNA reads as TGTGCCAGCAGCCTCACGCCTCGCCAAGAATACGAGCAGTACTTC.

The genes are TRBV11-2 and TRBJ2-1, with 9 bases fitting TRBD2. The CDR3 consists of 17 residues. Trimming at V came to 7 bases and at J to 0 bases, leaving 10 bases not matched to a gene. Germline CDR1 reads SGHAT; CDR2 reads FQNNGV. CDR3 coding DNA: TGTGCCAGCAACCCAGCTAGCGGGGAGGCCTCCTACAATGAGCAGTTCTTC. Protein product: CASNPASGEASYNEQFF.

The sample holds a few counts of this clone. The rearrangement uses TRBV2 and TRBJ2-2, with 9 positions matching TRBD2. Unmatched junction bases numbered 5, after V lost 2 bases and J lost 4 bases. The CDR3 loop spans 16 amino acids. Per germline, CDR1 SNHLY and CDR2 FYNNEI. The DNA for the CDR3 is TGTGCCAGCAGTGAAAGGGCTAGCGGGGCCACCGGGGAGCTGTTTTTT. This codes for CASSERASGATGELFF.

This rearrangement joins TRBV6-5 to TRBJ1-2; D not resolved. Trimming shortened V by 2 bases and J by 8 bases, and 18 bases separated the two germline ends. The CDR3 consists of 15 residues. CDR1 MNHEY and CDR2 SVGAGI come from the germline V gene. The CDR3 loop reads CASSYDRHRSLGYTF. In DNA form, the CDR3 reads TGTGCCAGCAGTTACGACCGGCACAGATCTCTGGGCTACACCTTC.

The chain couples TRBV7-2 to TRBJ1-5, with a possible D match to TRBD1 (6 bases). Germline V gene data show CDR1 as SGHTA and CDR2 as FQGNSA. V shed 6 bases and J shed 5 bases, with 17 bases lying between them. This CDR3 is 15 amino acids long. CDR3 sequence reads: CASSSGTLWDQPQHF. In nucleotides, the CDR3 is TGTGCCAGCAGTTCCGGGACATTATGGGATCAGCCCCAGCATTTT.

This clone was recorded a few times. The gene calls are TRBV5-6 and TRBJ2-7; a possible D gene is TRBD1 (6 bases). The germline V gene has CDR1 SGHDT and CDR2 YYEEEE. The CDR3 has 14 amino acids. The ends were cut back, 4 bases at V and 0 bases at J, with 11 bases in the middle. CDR3 sequence (DNA): TGTGCCAGCAGCCTAGGGGGAAGCTCCTACGAGCAGTACTTC. Protein: CASSLGGSSYEQYF.

The chain recombines TRBV10-3 with TRBJ2-2; D is possibly TRBD1 (6 bases). Per germline, CDR1 ENHRY and CDR2 SYGVKD. Trimming removed 5 bases at V and 3 bases at J, with 22 bases between. The CDR3 is 18 residues long. CDR3 in DNA: TGTGCCATCAGTACATCTTCCCAGGGGCTAGTATACACCGGGGAGCTGTTTTTT. This gives the protein CAISTSSQGLVYTGELFF.

The rearrangement links TRBV7-2 to TRBJ2-2; D is possibly TRBD1 (6 bases). The CDR3 has 14 residues. V was pared by 1 base and J by 7 bases, with 10 bases between. Germline V gene lookup returns CDR1 SGHTA and CDR2 FQGNSA. In DNA form, the CDR3 reads TGTGCCAGCAGCTTAGTAGGGGGAAACGGGGAGCTGTTTTTT. This translates into CASSLVGGNGELFF.

The chain is built from TRBV27 and TRBJ1-1; D not resolved. V was clipped by 3 bases and J by 1 base, with 6 bases between them. There are 13 residues in the CDR3. CDR1 and CDR2 from the germline V gene are MNHEY and SMNVEV (reference sequence). The CDR3 sequence: CASSFQRNTEAFF. DNA for the CDR3: TGTGCCAGCAGTTTCCAGAGGAACACTGAAGCTTTCTTT.

This chain links TRBV27 with TRBJ2-2; 15 bases map to TRBD2. With V trimmed by 8 bases and J by 4 bases, 2 bases remained unmatched. Germline V gene sequence: CDR1 MNHEY, CDR2 SMNVEV (reference sequence). This CDR3 comprises 15 residues. The CDR3 sequence is CASGTSGRSTGELFF. DNA of the CDR3: TGTGCCAGCGGGACTAGCGGGAGGAGCACCGGGGAGCTGTTTTTT.

The chain joins TRBV3-1 (or the pseudogene TRBV3-2) to TRBJ1-1, with D perhaps TRBD1 (5 bases). The CDR3 is made up of 16 amino acids. In germline, CDR1 is LGHDT, CDR2 YNNKEL (reference sequence). Trimming stripped 2 bases from V and 4 bases from J, with 17 bases between. The CDR3 nucleotides are TGTGCCAGCAGCCAATCCGCCGGGTGGGGGTCCACTGAAGCTTTCTTT. Protein: CASSQSAGWGSTEAFF.

There are a few counts of this clone. The junction departs from germline at one end; a sequencing error may be responsible. The chain is built from TRBV7-9 and TRBJ1-1; D gene unclear. The germline V gene has CDR1 SEHNR and CDR2 FQNEAQ (reference sequence). This CDR3 comprises 12 residues. CDR3 sequence reads: CASSVAVAEAFF. CDR3 bases: TGTGCCAGCAGCGTAGCGGTAGCTGAAGCTTTCTTT.

The chain employs TRBV3-1 (or the pseudogene TRBV3-2) and TRBJ2-1, with D perhaps TRBD1 (6 bases). This CDR3 spans 14 amino acids. V was cut by 5 bases and J by 7 bases, with 15 bases left in between. Germline V gene sequence: CDR1 LGHDT, CDR2 YNNKEL (reference sequence). The CDR3, as DNA: TGTGCCAGCAGCAATTATGGCCAGGGGAATGAGCAGTTCTTC. It yields the protein CASSNYGQGNEQFF.

This chain uses TRBV6-2 or TRBV6-3 with TRBJ2-7, with 9 bases lining up with TRBD2. CDR1 is MNHEY, CDR2 SVGEGT, per germline. The CDR3 length is 16 residues. The J segment lost 1 base and the V segment lost 6 bases, leaving 10 bases of the junction unmatched. The CDR3, as DNA: TGTGCCAGCAGCCCTAGGTGGGCGGGAGGGTCCTACGAGCAGTACTTC. Translating it yields CASSPRWAGGSYEQYF.